This TCR beta chain derives from a study of T cell repertoires in aging, cancer and after chemotherapy. For the study at large: Healthy donor repertoires were recorded over several months to years and showed clear clonal overlap.

Overall study findings and caveats: Loss of evenness, beyond lost richness, contributed to age-related TCR diversity decline in cancer patients. Age-matched healthy donors had significantly more diverse, less clonal blood TCR repertoires than untreated cancer patients. Median generation probability rose over the chemotherapy interval in each cancer cohort, suggesting rebound thymic output.

This clonotype has more than one count but fewer than ten. Its cognate antigen is unknown. The CDR3 sequence is 17 residues long. Per the germline V gene, CDR1 is DFQATT and CDR2 is SNEGSKA (reference sequence). Peripheral blood genomic DNA, not sorted cells or RNA, was the template. TRB rearrangements spanning V, D and J were amplified using mixed TRB-A/B primers. TCRdb re-called the multiplex PCR reads through MiXCR, storing one row per CDR3 protein. The data contain over 4,500 distinct CDR3 sequences, roughly 27% of them singletons. Input material: blood. This clonotype was obtained from a human donor in good health. The V and J genes are TRBV20-1 and TRBJ2-6; TRBD1 matches at 9 bases. CDR3 region: CSAKRGTGFSGANVLTF. The CDR3 DNA reads TGCAGCGCAAAGCGAGGGACAGGGTTCTCTGGGGCCAACGTCCTGACTTTC.